This T cell receptor beta chain was identified during a study of beta chain features in type 1 diabetes. In its sample, this clone was seen a few times. What it binds is unknown. What was sequenced were expressed TCRB transcripts, since all of the isolated RNA had been reverse transcribed. TCRdb's table, derived via immunoSEQ multiplex PCR, lists solely in-frame clones and lacks some. Of around 240,000 clones detected, around 16% appear once; the ten largest clones hold 0.065% to 0.1%. The CDR3 extends over 14 amino acids. Losses at the gene ends were 6 bases for V and 0 bases for J; bases not matched to a gene: 1. Per germline, CDR1 LNHDA and CDR2 SQIVND (reference sequence). General study results and limits: For Type 1 diabetes patients, all four CD4+ subsets carried TCRB CDR3s that were moderately but significantly shorter.

The source material was naive CD4+ T cells from blood. The chain has TRBV19 and TRBJ1-4; 7 nucleotides line up with TRBD1. The origin of this receptor is a man aged 30 to 39 with type 1 diabetes. This CDR3 is CASSGTATNEKLFF. CDR3 DNA sequence: TGTGCCAGTAGCGGGACAGCAACTAATGAAAAACTGTTTTTT.